Listed below are T cell receptor beta chains from one sample, sequenced in a study of cytomegalovirus exposure and HLA in healthy donors. Clones were read by immunoSEQ multiplex PCR, and TCRdb kept only the in-frame ones, dropping some. The table lists about 150,000 clones, 74% of them singletons, with 2.1% in the top ten. Sequenced sample: PBMCs. The receptors shown here come from a man aged 30 to 39 in good health and CMV-seronegative. Both conserved end residues are part of each CDR3. D genes are given only for firm matches. Not every row has a clone size; where given, it reads once, few, many or a size class.

abundance | j_gene | v_gene | d_gene | CDR3nt | CDR3aa
. | TRBJ1-2 | TRBV7-2 | TRBD1 | TGTGCCAGCAGCTTCTTGACAGGGGATGGCTACACCTTC | CASSFLTGDGYTF
few | TRBJ1-3 | TRBV5-6 | . | TGTGCCAGCAGCTTACCGGGATCCCCCTCTGGAAACACCATATATTTT | CASSLPGSPSGNTIYF
few | TRBJ1-1 | TRBV4-3 | TRBD1 | TGCGCCAGCAGCCTCAGGGACAGGGACTCGGCTGAAGCTTTCTTT | CASSLRDRDSAEAFF
. | TRBJ2-2 | TRBV4-3 | . | TGCGCCAGCAGCCAAGATAGATCTGGAAAGGGGATGAACACCGGGGAGCTGTTTTTT | CASSQDRSGKGMNTGELFF
. | TRBJ1-2 | TRBV11-2 | . | TGTGCCAGCAGCTTAGATATGAGTGGTGGCAGGGGATATGGCTACACCTTC | CASSLDMSGGRGYGYTF
. | TRBJ2-3 | TRBV19 | TRBD2 | TGTGCCAGTAGTAGGCCCGCTAGCGGGGGGACTTCCTACACAGATACGCAGTATTTT | CASSRPASGGTSYTDTQYF
. | TRBJ2-2 | TRBV18 | . | TGTGCCAGCTCACCACCCCAGGGCGGCGACACCGGGGAGCTGTTTTTT | CASSPPQGGDTGELFF
. | TRBJ2-5 | TRBV5-1 | TRBD2 | TGCGCCAGCAGCTTGGCGGGAGGGGGACGACAAGAGACCCAGTACTTC | CASSLAGGGRQETQYF
. | TRBJ2-7 | TRBV18 | . | TGTGCCAGCTCACCGGGGGCAGAGTACGAGCAGTACTTC | CASSPGAEYEQYF
. | TRBJ1-1 | TRBV7-9 | TRBD1 | TGTGCCAGCAGCACCGACAGGGGGAACACTGAAGCTTTCTTT | CASSTDRGNTEAFF
. | TRBJ2-1 | TRBV29-1 | TRBD1 | TGCAGCGTTAAGTGGACAGGGCAAGATGAGCAGTTCTTC | CSVKWTGQDEQFF
many | TRBJ1-5 | TRBV19 | . | TGTGCCAGTAGTATAGACAGGGGAGATCAGCCCCAGCATTTT | CASSIDRGDQPQHF
few | TRBJ1-5 | TRBV4-2 | . | TGTGCCAGCAGCCAAGATGGACTTACAAGCAATCAGCCCCAGCATTTT | CASSQDGLTSNQPQHF
. | TRBJ2-3 | TRBV9 | TRBD2 | TGTGCCAGCAGCGTAGGGACTAGCGGGGGGGAGCATACGCAGTATTTT | CASSVGTSGGEHTQYF
. | TRBJ1-2 | TRBV5-4 | . | TGTGCCAGCAGCTTGAACAGGGAATACGGCTACACCTTC | CASSLNREYGYTF
few | TRBJ1-2 | TRBV28 | . | TGTGCCAGCAGTACCCCTCGGGACTTACTCTATGGCTACACCTTC | CASSTPRDLLYGYTF
. | TRBJ2-5 | TRBV23-1 | TRBD2 | TGCGCCAGCAGTCAGCGAGGAGCGGGGCAAAACCAAGAGACCCAGTACTTC | CASSQRGAGQNQETQYF
. | TRBJ1-5 | TRBV7-6 | . | TGTGCCAGCAGCATTGGAGCAAATCAGCCCCAGCATTTT | CASSIGANQPQHF
once | TRBJ1-2 | TRBV6-5 | TRBD1 | TGTGCCAGCAGCACAGGGGGCGTCGGCTACACCTTC | CASSTGGVGYTF
few | TRBJ1-1 | TRBV7-2 | . | TGTGCCAGCAGCCGACAGAAGAACACTGAAGCTTTCTTT | CASSRQKNTEAFF
once | TRBJ2-3 | TRBV27 | TRBD1 | TGTGCCAGCAGGCGGACAGGCCCCGATACGCAGTATTTT | CASRRTGPDTQYF
. | TRBJ2-1 | TRBV19 | TRBD2 | TGTGCCAGTAGTATAAGTCTAGCGGGGGCCCCGTCCCTGGGGCTTGAGCAGTTCTTC | CASSISLAGAPSLGLEQFF
. | TRBJ1-4 | TRBV9 | . | TGTGCCAGCAGCGTTGGCCGGGGGGCTAATGAAAAACTGTTTTTT | CASSVGRGANEKLFF
. | TRBJ2-3 | TRBV10-2 | TRBD1 | TGCGCCAGCAGGGACAGGGGGTCAGATACGCAGTATTTT | CASRDRGSDTQYF
. | TRBJ1-6 | TRBV6-1 | TRBD1 | TGTGCCAGCAGTGACCTGGGACAGGGGGATTCACCCCTCCACTTT | CASSDLGQGDSPLHF
few | TRBJ2-2 | TRBV19 | . | TGTGCCAGTAAGGGCGGCGTTACAGGGAACACCGGGGAGCTGTTTTTT | CASKGGVTGNTGELFF
. | TRBJ1-1 | TRBV27 | TRBD1 | TGTGCCAGCAGTCTGACAGGGTTTCACACTGAAGCTTTCTTT | CASSLTGFHTEAFF
. | TRBJ2-5 | TRBV7-2 | TRBD2 | TGTGCCAGCAGCAGTAGCGGGGGAGAACAAGAGACCCAGTACTTC | CASSSSGGEQETQYF
. | TRBJ2-5 | TRBV4-1 | TRBD1 | TGCGCCAGCAGCCAAGGGGACAGGGGTACTGAGACCCAGTACTTC | CASSQGDRGTETQYF
. | TRBJ1-1 | TRBV5-1 | TRBD1 | TGCGCCAGCAGCTATCAACAGGGGGCTAGCACTGAAGCTTTCTTT | CASSYQQGASTEAFF
. | TRBJ2-1 | TRBV5-4 | . | TGTGCCAGCAGCTTGGGACATATCTCCTACAATGAGCAGTTCTTC | CASSLGHISYNEQFF
. | TRBJ2-5 | TRBV5-1 | TRBD2 | TGCGCCAGCAGCTTCGGCCTAGCGGGGGGGCGGGAGACCCAGTACTTC | CASSFGLAGGRETQYF
. | TRBJ2-7 | TRBV19 | TRBD2 | TGTGCCAGTAGCAGGACTAGCGCTTACGAGCAGTACTTC | CASSRTSAYEQYF
. | TRBJ2-3 | TRBV5-3 | TRBD2 | TGTGCCAGAAGCTTGTGCGGGGGGGCCCCAGATACGCAGTATTTT | CARSLCGGAPDTQYF
. | TRBJ1-1 | TRBV6-6 | . | . | CASSTSVAEAFF
. | TRBJ2-7 | TRBV5-1 | . | TGCGCCAGCAGCTTGGCTGGACAGCACCCCTACGAGCAGTACTTC | CASSLAGQHPYEQYF
. | TRBJ2-4 | TRBV4-2 | TRBD1 | TGTGCCAGCAGCCAACAGGGGGTCGAAAACATTCAGTACTTC | CASSQQGVENIQYF
. | TRBJ2-7 | TRBV27 | . | TGTGCCAGCAGTTCCGGGACAAATCCCTACGAGCAGTACTTC | CASSSGTNPYEQYF
. | TRBJ2-1 | TRBV19 | TRBD2 | TGTGCCAGTAGTATGTATCGCTCGCTAGCGGGGGGGCAAAATGAGCAGTTCTTC | CASSMYRSLAGGQNEQFF
. | TRBJ2-1 | TRBV2 | TRBD2 | TGTGCCAGGGGCGAAGTGGGGACTAGCGATGAGCAGTTCTTC | CARGEVGTSDEQFF
. | TRBJ1-1 | TRBV15 | . | TGTGCCACCAGCAGAGAACCGGGGACTGAAGCTTTCTTT | CATSREPGTEAFF
few | TRBJ2-7 | TRBV6-5 | . | TGTGCCAGCATGGGGGCGGATTCCTACGAGCAGTACTTC | CASMGADSYEQYF
few | TRBJ2-7 | TRBV5-1 | . | TGCGCCAGCAGCTCCACAGGGAACGAGCAGTACTTC | CASSSTGNEQYF
few | TRBJ2-7 | TRBV12-5 | TRBD1 | TGTGCTAGTGCACCCGGGACAGGGTACGAGCAGTACTTC | CASAPGTGYEQYF
. | TRBJ2-3 | TRBV19 | . | TGTGCCAGTACCGTCACGGGGGTTAGCACAGATACGCAGTATTTT | CASTVTGVSTDTQYF